These 2 T cell receptor beta chains were sequenced from one sample in a study of T cell responses to AZD1222 COVID-19 vaccine. Repertoires were generated with immunoSEQ multiplex PCR, while TCRdb's copy carries only in-frame clones and drops some. The sample holds about 130,000 clones, 90% seen once. Sequencing used peripheral blood, obtained on day 0 of AZD1222 vaccination. The receptors derive from an adult in good health.

The chain joins TRBV9 to TRBJ2-1; D remains ambiguous. CDR1 and CDR2 (germline): SGDLS, YYNGEE. Trimming removed 0 bases at V and 9 bases at J, with 10 bases between. This CDR3 is 13 amino acids long. The CDR3 loop is CASSVGVVGEQFF. The CDR3 nucleotides read TGTGCCAGCAGCGTAGGGGTGGTGGGTGAGCAGTTCTTC.

J is TRBJ1-1 and V is TRBV28; 7 positions agree with TRBD1. Germline trimming cut 6 bases from V and 1 base from J; bases unmatched to any gene: 5. CDR1 is MDHEN and CDR2 is SYDVKM in the germline V gene. The CDR3 is 14 residues long. The CDR3 protein is CASRRDRGNTEAFF. CDR3 DNA sequence: TGTGCCAGCAGGAGGGACAGAGGGAACACTGAAGCTTTCTTT.